Listed below are T cell receptor beta chains from one sample, sequenced in a study of CD8 T cells in ankylosing spondylitis. Each CDR3 protein is one row after TCRdb ran MiXCR on the 5' RACE reads. Among 200,000 or so distinct CDR3 sequences, 10% to 15% were seen once, and the ten largest hold roughly 9.6%. Sequencing was done on a sample of blood, either unsorted or a sorted T cell fraction (not recorded which). These receptor sequences come from a female donor with ankylosing spondylitis or in good health (not recorded which). Both conserved end residues are part of each CDR3. Fields, in order: CDR3 length, V gene, D gene, J gene, clone size, CDR3 protein, CDR3 DNA. The D gene is left open where the match is weak. Rows may omit the clone size; those that give it use once, few, many or a size class.

len: 12; v_gene: TRBV12-3/TRBV12-4; d_gene: -; j_gene: TRBJ1-5; abundance: many; CDR3aa: CASTRVGGPQHF; CDR3nt: TGTGCCAGCACCCGAGTTGGGGGGCCCCAGCATTTT
len: 12; v_gene: TRBV20-1; d_gene: -; j_gene: TRBJ2-3; abundance: many; CDR3aa: CSAPTGLATQYF; CDR3nt: TGCAGTGCACCAACAGGGTTGGCTACGCAGTATTTT
len: 16; v_gene: TRBV20-1; d_gene: TRBD2; j_gene: TRBJ2-1; abundance: -; CDR3aa: CCARESGTRVWDEQFF; CDR3nt: TGCTGTGCTAGGGAATCCGGGACTAGGGTTTGGGATGAGCAGTTCTTC
len: 13; v_gene: TRBV24-1; d_gene: -; j_gene: TRBJ1-4; abundance: many; CDR3aa: CATRSATNEKLFF; CDR3nt: TGTGCCACCAGGTCAGCAACTAATGAAAAACTGTTTTTT
len: 16; v_gene: TRBV7-9; d_gene: -; j_gene: TRBJ2-4; abundance: many; CDR3aa: CASSQGAGTLKNIQYF; CDR3nt: TGTGCCAGCAGCCAGGGAGCGGGCACGCTCAAAAACATTCAGTACTTC
len: 14; v_gene: TRBV12-3/TRBV12-4; d_gene: -; j_gene: TRBJ2-2; abundance: many; CDR3aa: CASSLGPNTGELFF; CDR3nt: TGTGCCAGCAGTTTAGGCCCGAACACCGGGGAGCTGTTTTTT
len: 15; v_gene: TRBV6-4; d_gene: -; j_gene: TRBJ2-2; abundance: few; CDR3aa: CASSGTSANTGELFF; CDR3nt: TGTGCCAGCAGTGGAACATCCGCGAACACCGGGGAGCTGTTTTTT
len: 14; v_gene: TRBV14; d_gene: TRBD1; j_gene: TRBJ2-1; abundance: many; CDR3aa: CASNGQGILDEQFF; CDR3nt: TGTGCCAGCAACGGACAGGGGATTTTAGATGAGCAGTTCTTC
len: 14; v_gene: TRBV9; d_gene: -; j_gene: TRBJ1-1; abundance: -; CDR3aa: CASSVGLGVTEAFF; CDR3nt: TGTGCCAGCAGCGTGGGGTTGGGGGTAACTGAAGCTTTCTTT
len: 17; v_gene: TRBV5-1; d_gene: TRBD2; j_gene: TRBJ2-3; abundance: many; CDR3aa: CASSKGLAVGTTDTQYF; CDR3nt: TGCGCCAGCAGCAAGGGACTAGCGGTCGGAACCACAGATACGCAGTATTTT
len: 19; v_gene: TRBV5-1; d_gene: TRBD2; j_gene: TRBJ2-3; abundance: many; CDR3aa: CASSLEGPGGKRLTDTQYF; CDR3nt: TGCGCCAGCAGCTTGGAGGGGCCGGGAGGAAAGCGGCTTACAGATACGCAGTATTTT
len: 14; v_gene: TRBV7-9; d_gene: TRBD1; j_gene: TRBJ2-5; abundance: few; CDR3aa: CASSPGQGQETQYF; CDR3nt: TGTGCCAGCAGCCCAGGACAGGGCCAAGAGACCCAGTACTTC
len: 15; v_gene: TRBV27; d_gene: TRBD2; j_gene: TRBJ2-7; abundance: many; CDR3aa: CASSLFPSGSYEQYF; CDR3nt: TGTGCCAGCAGTTTATTTCCTAGCGGATCCTACGAGCAGTACTTC
len: 14; v_gene: TRBV24-1; d_gene: -; j_gene: TRBJ1-5; abundance: -; CDR3aa: CVTSRGGNPNTQHF; CDR3nt: TGTGTCACCAGCAGGGGAGGGAATCCGAATACGCAGCATTTT